This T cell receptor (beta chain) was sequenced during a study of T cell changes during pregnancy in multiple sclerosis. Only in-frame clones appear in the TCRdb table, and some are missing; sequencing was by immunoSEQ multiplex PCR. The sample consists of some 49,000 clones, 85% to 95% of them appearing once. The source was CD8+ T cells from peripheral blood mononuclear cells, collected in the first trimester of pregnancy. This sequence was found in a female donor with multiple sclerosis, enrolled in a pregnancy study.

The CDR3 DNA sequence: TGTGCCAGCAGTTTCGGTGGGCCCCAGCATTTT. It specifies CASSFGGPQHF. The gene calls are TRBV28 and TRBJ1-5; D remains ambiguous. Germline V CDR1 and CDR2: MDHEN, SYDVKM. Trimming stripped 3 bases from V and 9 bases from J, with 6 bases between. The CDR3 runs 11 residues.